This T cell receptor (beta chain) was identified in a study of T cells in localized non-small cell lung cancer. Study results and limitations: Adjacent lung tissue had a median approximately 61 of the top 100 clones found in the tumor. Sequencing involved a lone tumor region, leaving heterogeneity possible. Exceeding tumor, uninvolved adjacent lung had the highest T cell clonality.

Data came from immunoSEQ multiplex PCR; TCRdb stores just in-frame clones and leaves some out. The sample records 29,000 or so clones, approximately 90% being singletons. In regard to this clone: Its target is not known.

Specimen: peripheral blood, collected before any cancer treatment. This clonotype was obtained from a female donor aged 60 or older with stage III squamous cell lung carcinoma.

CDR3 protein: CASTPQGYTEAFF. The CDR3 bases are TGTGCCAGTACCCCACAGGGGTACACTGAAGCTTTCTTT. The chain links TRBV19 to TRBJ1-1; 7 bases agree with TRBD1. The CDR3 covers 13 residues. CDR1 LNHDA and CDR2 SQIVND come from the germline V gene (reference sequence). The V segment lost 7 bases and the J segment 3 bases; nucleotides outside the gene matches: 5.